This is a list of T cell receptor beta chains from one sample in a study of blood T cell repertoires in COVID-19. Sequencing was performed with immunoSEQ multiplex PCR; in TCRdb, only in-frame clones are kept and a portion is missing. Of hundreds of thousands of clones listed, 89% are singletons. Sequencing input: peripheral blood. The receptor source for this set is a woman between 25 and 40 years old with COVID-19, enrolled during active disease. Both conserved end residues are part of each CDR3. A D gene is named only where the DNA matches it firmly. Only part of the rows carry a size: once, few, many, or a class if the clone is expanded.

TRBV6-5	TRBJ1-2	NA	NA	CASSYSNRDGYTF	TGTGCCAGCAGTTACTCAAACAGGGATGGCTACACCTTC
TRBV6-1	TRBJ1-5	NA	NA	CASSEDILGSQHF	TGTGCCAGCAGTGAGGACATACTGGGATCCCAGCATTTT
TRBV19	TRBJ1-5	NA	NA	CASSISRDQPQHF	TGTGCCAGTAGTATTAGTCGGGATCAGCCCCAGCATTTT
TRBV2	TRBJ2-5	few	TRBD2	CASIMASGGPQETQYF	TGTGCCAGCATCATGGCTAGCGGGGGGCCCCAAGAGACCCAGTACTTC
TRBV5-1	TRBJ2-3	few	NA	CASSFRRSGVTDTQYF	TGCGCCAGCAGCTTCCGGCGGTCAGGGGTCACAGATACGCAGTATTTT
TRBV19	TRBJ1-5	once	NA	CASSTNRHSNQPQHF	TGTGCCAGTAGTACGAACAGGCATAGCAATCAGCCCCAGCATTTT
TRBV6-5	TRBJ2-3	NA	TRBD2	CASSYSSGVQDTQYF	TGTGCCAGCAGTTACTCTAGCGGGGTTCAAGATACGCAGTATTTT
TRBV13	TRBJ2-3	NA	NA	CASAVTADTQYF	TGTGCCAGTGCCGTGACTGCAGATACGCAGTATTTT
TRBV27	TRBJ1-3	NA	TRBD1	CASSPRGPLAGNTIYF	TGTGCCAGCAGTCCCAGGGGGCCCCTAGCTGGAAACACCATATATTTT
TRBV7-6	TRBJ2-7	NA	NA	CASSETGGRRVTEQYF	TGTGCCAGCAGCGAGACGGGTGGGAGGAGAGTGACCGAGCAGTACTTC
TRBV5-1	TRBJ2-1	NA	TRBD1	CASSPGKGQIEQFF	TGCGCCAGCAGCCCGGGAAAGGGACAGATAGAGCAGTTCTTC
TRBV2	TRBJ2-7	NA	TRBD1	CASSRDRVYEQYF	TGTGCCAGCAGCAGGGACAGGGTCTACGAGCAGTACTTC
TRBV19	TRBJ1-1	NA	TRBD1	CATSQGAQTEAFF	TGTGCCACCTCTCAGGGGGCGCAGACTGAAGCTTTCTTT
TRBV19	TRBJ1-2	NA	NA	CASSIDTGEGYTF	TGTGCCAGTAGTATAGATACCGGGGAAGGCTACACCTTC
TRBV7-8	TRBJ1-1	NA	NA	CASSLVWGVNTEAFF	TGTGCCAGCAGCTTAGTGTGGGGCGTGAACACTGAAGCTTTCTTT
TRBV7-8	TRBJ2-1	NA	TRBD1	CASSLNRQGEQFF	TGTGCCAGCAGCCTAAACCGACAGGGCGAGCAGTTCTTC
TRBV5-1	TRBJ2-7	NA	NA	CASSLREDYEQYF	TGCGCCAGCAGCTTGAGGGAGGACTACGAGCAGTACTTC
TRBV30	TRBJ1-1	NA	NA	CAWSAPLPGSNTEAFF	TGTGCCTGGAGTGCCCCCCTCCCGGGTTCGAACACTGAAGCTTTCTTT
TRBV2	TRBJ2-5	NA	TRBD2	CASSLAGGTQETQYF	TGTGCCAGCAGTCTGGCGGGGGGCACCCAAGAGACCCAGTACTTC
TRBV19	TRBJ2-2	NA	NA	CASRFPQGTGELFF	TGTGCCAGTAGATTCCCCCAGGGGACCGGGGAGCTGTTTTTT
TRBV2	TRBJ1-3	few	NA	CASSEGGVSGNTIYF	TGTGCCAGCAGTGAAGGGGGGGTCTCTGGAAACACCATATATTTT
TRBV5-1	TRBJ2-1	NA	NA	CASSLDGASYNEQFF	TGCGCCAGCAGCTTGGATGGGGCATCCTACAATGAGCAGTTCTTC
TRBV6-5	TRBJ1-1	NA	TRBD1	CASSYSRQGANTEAFF	TGTGCCAGCAGTTACTCGAGGCAGGGGGCGAACACTGAAGCTTTCTTT
TRBV6-5	TRBJ2-5	NA	NA	CASSSLRGGTQYF	TGTGCCAGCAGTTCCCTGCGAGGTGGGACCCAGTACTTC
TRBV2	TRBJ1-1	NA	NA	CASMEGNTEAFF	TGTGCCAGCATGGAGGGTAACACTGAAGCTTTCTTT
TRBV7-2	TRBJ1-6	NA	TRBD1	CASSPGQAYAPSPLHF	TGTGCCAGCAGCCCGGGACAGGCTTACGCCCCCTCACCCCTCCACTTT
TRBV10-3	TRBJ2-1	NA	TRBD2	CAIRPGGTSYNEQFF	TGTGCCATCAGACCCGGGGGGACTAGCTACAATGAGCAGTTCTTC
TRBV30	TRBJ1-2	NA	TRBD1	CAWSAPRQGHYGYTF	TGTGCCTGGAGTGCCCCTCGACAGGGACACTATGGCTACACCTTC
TRBV7-2	TRBJ1-5	NA	NA	CASSLAGGSGQPQHF	TGTGCCAGCAGCTTAGCGGGAGGGTCCGGCCAGCCCCAGCATTTT
TRBV5-8	TRBJ1-4	NA	TRBD1	CASSPGQGSWASEKLFF	TGTGCCAGCAGCCCGGGACAGGGGTCTTGGGCTAGTGAAAAACTGTTTTTT
TRBV30	TRBJ2-2	NA	TRBD1	CAWSPGGTGELFF	TGTGCCTGGAGCCCAGGGGGCACCGGGGAGCTGTTTTTT
TRBV14	TRBJ2-5	NA	TRBD1	CASSQDLGQQETQYF	TGTGCCAGCAGCCAAGATTTGGGACAGCAAGAGACCCAGTACTTC
TRBV18	TRBJ2-1	NA	TRBD2	CASSPPGLAGYNEQFF	TGTGCCAGCTCACCCCCGGGACTAGCGGGGTACAATGAGCAGTTCTTC
TRBV14	TRBJ2-7	NA	TRBD2	CASSLGGGRVEQYF	TGTGCCAGCAGCCTCGGCGGGGGGCGCGTGGAGCAGTACTTC
TRBV19	TRBJ1-6	NA	NA	CASSIQGSWSPLHF	TGTGCCAGTAGTATACAGGGCTCCTGGTCACCCCTCCACTTT
TRBV12-3/TRBV12-4	TRBJ1-2	NA	NA	CASSSGRSGYTF	TGTGCCAGCAGTTCAGGGAGGTCGGGCTACACCTTC
TRBV20-1	TRBJ1-1	NA	NA	CSASGSLAFF	TGCAGTGCTAGCGGGAGCTTGGCTTTCTTT
TRBV6-2/TRBV6-3	TRBJ2-5	NA	TRBD2	CASSRRLAGGLETQYF	TGTGCCAGCAGTCGGAGACTAGCGGGGGGCTTAGAGACCCAGTACTTC
TRBV10-3	TRBJ1-4	NA	NA	CAISAGDEKLFF	TGTGCCATCAGTGCCGGGGATGAAAAACTGTTTTTT
TRBV24-1	TRBJ2-1	NA	NA	CATRRGNNEQFF	TGTGCCACCAGGCGGGGCAACAATGAGCAGTTCTTC
TRBV4-1	TRBJ1-3	NA	NA	CASSGENSGNTIYF	TGCGCCAGCAGCGGAGAGAACTCTGGAAACACCATATATTTT
TRBV6-5	TRBJ2-1	NA	NA	CASSLEGDRNNEQFF	TGTGCCAGCAGTCTTGAGGGGGACCGGAACAATGAGCAGTTCTTC
TRBV4-1	TRBJ2-3	NA	TRBD2	CASSQALAGADTQYF	TGCGCCAGCAGCCAAGCCCTCGCGGGGGCAGATACGCAGTATTTT
TRBV13	TRBJ1-1	NA	NA	CASSPLGRTEAFF	TGTGCCAGCAGCCCTCTAGGGAGGACTGAAGCTTTCTTT
TRBV27	TRBJ1-2	once	NA	CASSFSGVNYGYTF	TGTGCCAGCAGTTTTTCCGGAGTGAACTATGGCTACACCTTC
TRBV6-1	TRBJ2-1	NA	TRBD2	CASRESGGASYNEQFF	TGTGCCAGCAGAGAAAGCGGGGGCGCCTCCTACAATGAGCAGTTCTTC
TRBV5-1	TRBJ1-3	NA	NA	CASSLAADSGNTIYF	TGCGCCAGCAGCTTGGCGGCGGACTCTGGAAACACCATATATTTT
TRBV11-1	TRBJ2-3	NA	NA	CASSLVADSTDTQYF	TGTGCCAGCAGCTTAGTCGCGGATAGCACAGATACGCAGTATTTT
TRBV19	TRBJ1-5	few	NA	CASSTGQPQYSNQPQHF	TGTGCCAGTAGTACAGGACAGCCACAGTATAGCAATCAGCCCCAGCATTTT
TRBV30	TRBJ1-1	NA	NA	CAWSTGPYTEAFF	TGTGCCTGGAGTACAGGGCCCTACACTGAAGCTTTCTTT
TRBV27	TRBJ2-1	NA	NA	CASSAGQPILSYNEQFF	TGTGCCAGCAGTGCGGGACAGCCCATCCTCTCCTACAATGAGCAGTTCTTC
TRBV7-8	TRBJ1-1	once	NA	CASSFGGSGTEAFF	TGTGCCAGCAGCTTTGGGGGGTCTGGGACTGAAGCTTTCTTT
TRBV7-9	TRBJ2-2	NA	NA	CASSPKLSNTGELFF	TGTGCCAGCAGCCCGAAACTATCGAACACCGGGGAGCTGTTTTTT
TRBV6-1	TRBJ2-7	NA	TRBD1	CASSEKAGGSYEQYF	TGTGCCAGCAGTGAAAAGGCAGGGGGCTCCTACGAGCAGTACTTC
TRBV11-3	TRBJ2-3	NA	TRBD1	CASSSGQGADTQYF	TGTGCCAGCAGCAGTGGACAGGGGGCAGATACGCAGTATTTT